These T cell receptor beta chains were read from a single sample in a study of shared clonotypes between healthy human individuals. Measured with immunoSEQ multiplex PCR; TCRdb has only the in-frame clones, and not every one. The top ten hold 0.35% to 0.45% of the sample, which has approximately 2.1 million clones, 93% seen once. The sample comprised naive CD4+ T cells from PBMCs. The receptors were gathered from a man between 18 and 29 years old in good health. Some clones in this sample may be carry-over from other donors' samples. Each CDR3 is given with its conserved first and last residue. Fields, in order: V gene, CDR3 protein.

TRBV5-8	CASSLRSGRNTGELFF
TRBV7-2	CASSLGDRGRLVEQFF
TRBV5-4	CASSAPGSVVFF
TRBV21-1	CARTGVRQPQHF
TRBV6-6	CASRRQGFSPEAFF
TRBV28	CASSWDVTWDTEAFF
TRBV7-3	CASSIGTGWGYTF
TRBV2	CASRGTGVSETQYF
TRBV28	CASMRQRNYGYTF
TRBV5-1	CASSLDRNYGYTF
TRBV2	CASSAGTGTSTEKTQYF
TRBV5-4	CASSYPDGYTF
TRBV7-9	CASSPGTVTYEQYF
TRBV5-1	CASSMTSGTVYGYTF